Reported below is one T cell receptor (beta chain). What it binds is unknown. This record belongs to a study of cytomegalovirus exposure and HLA in healthy donors. Study-wide results and caveats: Productive rates of about 87% or about 30% were seen for most TCR beta V segments in an earlier analysis.

The CDR3 runs to 13 residues. Germline V gene lookup returns CDR1 SGHRS and CDR2 YFSETQ. V lost 8 bases and J lost 3; bases outside the gene matches: 5. Vbeta (60) and Jbeta (13) primers were used in the PCR. Measured with immunoSEQ multiplex PCR; TCRdb has only the in-frame clones, and not every one. The table records 160,000 or so clones, around 75% of them present only once. V gene TRBV5-1 combines with J gene TRBJ2-1, with 7 bases matching TRBD1. The sequenced sample was PBMCs. This clonotype was sampled from a female donor in good health and CMV-seronegative. The CDR3 region is CASRQGGYNEQFF. The CDR3 DNA is TGCGCCAGTCGACAGGGTGGCTACAATGAGCAGTTCTTC.